This T cell receptor (beta chain) is drawn from a study of early T cells in non-severe SARS-CoV-2 infection. On the study more broadly: From unsorted whole blood, bulk RNA was sequenced, and the chains remained unpaired. Study results and caveats: Database matching using VDJdb favored anti-spike CD8 responses, with private and CD4 specificities left missing.

Germline V gene data show CDR1 as DFQATT and CDR2 as SNEGSKA (reference sequence). V lost 0 bases to trimming and J lost 6 bases; unmatched junction nucleotides: 5. The CDR3 is 16 amino acids. Individual cDNA molecules were tagged with unique molecular identifiers. TCRdb re-called the 5' RACE reads with MiXCR, one entry per CDR3 protein. The sample consists of about 110,000 distinct CDR3 sequences, around an eighth of them appearing once. This clonotype is termed medium-sized. What it binds is unknown. The receptor comes from an adult who was a healthcare worker with PCR-confirmed SARS-CoV-2 infection or an uninfected control (not recorded which). The chain recombines TRBV20-1 with TRBJ2-1, with 13 bases fitting TRBD2. Input material: whole blood. For the CDR3, the DNA is TGCAGTGCTAGAGATGGGGGACTAGCGGGGACCAATGAGCAGTTCTTC. Amino acid sequence: CSARDGGLAGTNEQFF.